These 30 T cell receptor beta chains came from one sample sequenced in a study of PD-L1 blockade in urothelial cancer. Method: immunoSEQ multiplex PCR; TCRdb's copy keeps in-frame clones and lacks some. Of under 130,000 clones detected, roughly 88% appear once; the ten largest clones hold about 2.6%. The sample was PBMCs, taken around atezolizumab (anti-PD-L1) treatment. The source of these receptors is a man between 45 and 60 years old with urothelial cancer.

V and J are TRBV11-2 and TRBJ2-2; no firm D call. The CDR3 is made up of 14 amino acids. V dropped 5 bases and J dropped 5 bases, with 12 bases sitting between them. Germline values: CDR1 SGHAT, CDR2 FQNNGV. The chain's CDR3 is CASSTRPETGELFF. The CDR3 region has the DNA TGTGCCAGCAGCACTCGACCGGAGACCGGGGAGCTGTTTTTT.

Written as DNA, the CDR3 is TGTGCCATCAGTGATCAGGGACTAGCGAGCGGAAGTACGCAGTATTTT. It yields the protein CAISDQGLASGSTQYF. The chain is built from TRBV10-3 and TRBJ2-3; 10 bases are shared with TRBD2. V trimming: 3 bases; J trimming: 8 bases; junction bases outside the gene matches: 11. Germline loops: CDR1 ENHRY, CDR2 SYGVKD. There are 16 residues in the CDR3.

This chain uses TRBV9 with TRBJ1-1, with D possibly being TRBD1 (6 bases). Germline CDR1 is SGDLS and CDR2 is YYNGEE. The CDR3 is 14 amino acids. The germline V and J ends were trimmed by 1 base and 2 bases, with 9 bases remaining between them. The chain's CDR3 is CASSVIQGNTEAFF. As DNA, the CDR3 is TGTGCCAGCAGCGTAATACAGGGTAACACTGAAGCTTTCTTT.

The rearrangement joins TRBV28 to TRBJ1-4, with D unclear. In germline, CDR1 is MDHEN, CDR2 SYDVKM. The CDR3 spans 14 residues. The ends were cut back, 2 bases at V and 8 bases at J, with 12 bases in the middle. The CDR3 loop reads CASSLRDNREKLFF. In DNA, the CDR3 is TGTGCCAGCAGTTTACGGGATAACCGGGAAAAACTGTTTTTT. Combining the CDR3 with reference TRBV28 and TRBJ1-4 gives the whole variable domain DVKVTQSSRYLVKRTGEKVFLECVQDMDHENMFWYRQDPGLGLRLIYFSYDVKMKEKGDIPEGYSVSREKKERFSLILESASTNQTSMYLCASSLRDNREKLFFGSGTQLSVL.

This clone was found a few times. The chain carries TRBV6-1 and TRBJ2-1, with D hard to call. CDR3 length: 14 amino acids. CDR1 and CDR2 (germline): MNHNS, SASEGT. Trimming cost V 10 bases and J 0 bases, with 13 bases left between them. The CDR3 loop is CATVPPSSYNEQFF. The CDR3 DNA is TGTGCCACCGTCCCTCCTAGCTCCTACAATGAGCAGTTCTTC.

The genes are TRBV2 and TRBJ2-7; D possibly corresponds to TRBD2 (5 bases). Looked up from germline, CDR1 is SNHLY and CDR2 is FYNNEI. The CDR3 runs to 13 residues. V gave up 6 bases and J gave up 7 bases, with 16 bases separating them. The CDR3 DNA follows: TGTGCCAGCAGGGCAACTAGTTCGGAAGAGCAGTACTTC. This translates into CASRATSSEEQYF.

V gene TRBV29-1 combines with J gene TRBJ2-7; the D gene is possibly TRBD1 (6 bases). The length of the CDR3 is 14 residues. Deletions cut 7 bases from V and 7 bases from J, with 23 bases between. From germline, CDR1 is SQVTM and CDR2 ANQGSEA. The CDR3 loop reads CSGGGGRAGEEQYF. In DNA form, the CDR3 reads TGCAGCGGTGGCGGCGGCAGAGCAGGGGAGGAGCAGTACTTC.

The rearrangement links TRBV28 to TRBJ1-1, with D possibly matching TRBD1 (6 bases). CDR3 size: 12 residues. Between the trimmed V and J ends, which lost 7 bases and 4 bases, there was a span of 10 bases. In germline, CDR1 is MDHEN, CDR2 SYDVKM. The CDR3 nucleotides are TGTGCCAGCACCTTAGGGGGCACTGAAGCTTTCTTT. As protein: CASTLGGTEAFF.

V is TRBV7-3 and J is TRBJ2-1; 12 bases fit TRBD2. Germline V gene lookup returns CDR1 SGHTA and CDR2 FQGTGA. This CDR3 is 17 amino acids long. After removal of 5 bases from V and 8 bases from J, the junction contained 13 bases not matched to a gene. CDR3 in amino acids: CASSRRPTSGSSDEQFF. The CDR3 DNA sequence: TGTGCCAGCAGCCGCCGCCCGACTAGCGGGAGTAGCGATGAGCAGTTCTTC. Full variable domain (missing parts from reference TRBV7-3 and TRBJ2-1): GAGVSQTPSNKVTEKGKYVELRCDPISGHTALYWYRQSLGQGPEFLIYFQGTGAADDSGLPNDRFFAVRPEGSVSTLKIQRTERGDSAVYLCASSRRPTSGSSDEQFFGPGTRLTVL.

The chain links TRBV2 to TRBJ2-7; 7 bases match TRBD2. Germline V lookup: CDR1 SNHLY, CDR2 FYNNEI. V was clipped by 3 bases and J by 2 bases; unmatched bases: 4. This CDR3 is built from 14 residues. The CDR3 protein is CASSEGREAYEQYF. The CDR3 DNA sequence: TGTGCCAGCAGTGAGGGACGGGAGGCCTACGAGCAGTACTTC. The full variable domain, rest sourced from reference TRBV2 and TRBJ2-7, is EPEVTQTPSHQVTQMGQEVILRCVPISNHLYFYWYRQILGQKVEFLVSFYNNEISEKSEIFDDQFSVERPDGSNFTLKIRSTKLEDSAMYFCASSEGREAYEQYFGPGTRLTVT.

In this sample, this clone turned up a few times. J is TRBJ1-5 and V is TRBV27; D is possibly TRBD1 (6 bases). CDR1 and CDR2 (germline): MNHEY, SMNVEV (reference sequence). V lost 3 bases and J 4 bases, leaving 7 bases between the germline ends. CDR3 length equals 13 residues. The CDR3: CASSFTGNQPQHF. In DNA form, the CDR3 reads TGTGCCAGCAGTTTCACAGGGAATCAGCCCCAGCATTTT.

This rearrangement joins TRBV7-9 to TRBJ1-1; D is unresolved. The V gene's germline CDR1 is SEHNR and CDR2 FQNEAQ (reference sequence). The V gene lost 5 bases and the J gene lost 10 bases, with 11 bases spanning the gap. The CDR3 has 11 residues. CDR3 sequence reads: CASSQLGGAFF. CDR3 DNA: TGTGCCAGCAGCCAACTTGGCGGAGCTTTCTTT.

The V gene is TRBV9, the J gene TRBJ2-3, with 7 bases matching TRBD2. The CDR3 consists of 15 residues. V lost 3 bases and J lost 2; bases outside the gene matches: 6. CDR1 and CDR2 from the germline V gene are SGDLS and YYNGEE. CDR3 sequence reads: CASSEAGRPTDTQYF. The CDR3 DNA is TGTGCCAGCAGCGAAGCGGGGCGGCCCACAGATACGCAGTATTTT. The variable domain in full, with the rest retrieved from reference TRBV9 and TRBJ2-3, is DSGVTQTPKHLITATGQRVTLRCSPRSGDLSVYWYQQSLDQGLQFLIQYYNGEERAKGNILERFSAQQFPDLHSELNLSSLELGDSALYFCASSEAGRPTDTQYFGPGTRLTVL.

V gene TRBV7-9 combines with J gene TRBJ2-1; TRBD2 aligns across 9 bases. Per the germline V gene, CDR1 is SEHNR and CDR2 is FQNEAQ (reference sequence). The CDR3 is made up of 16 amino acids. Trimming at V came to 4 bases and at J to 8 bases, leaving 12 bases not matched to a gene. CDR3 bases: TGTGCCAGCAGCTCGGGCGGGAGGGCCCTCGGGTATGAGCAGTTCTTC. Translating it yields CASSSGGRALGYEQFF. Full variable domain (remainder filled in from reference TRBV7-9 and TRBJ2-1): DTGVSQNPRHKITKRGQNVTFRCDPISEHNRLYWYRQTLGQGPEFLTYFQNEAQLEKSRLLSDRFSAERPKGSFSTLEIQRTEQGDSAMYLCASSSGGRALGYEQFFGPGTRLTVL.

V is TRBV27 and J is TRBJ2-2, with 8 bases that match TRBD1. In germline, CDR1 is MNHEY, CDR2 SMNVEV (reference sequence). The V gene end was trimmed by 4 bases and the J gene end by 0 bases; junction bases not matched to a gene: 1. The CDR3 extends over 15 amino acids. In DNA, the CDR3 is TGTGCCAGCAGTTACAGGGGGGCGAACACCGGGGAGCTGTTTTTT. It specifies CASSYRGANTGELFF.

This chain's CDR3 is CASSVGENTGELFF. The CDR3 region has the DNA TGTGCCAGTTCCGTAGGGGAGAACACCGGGGAGCTGTTTTTT. This chain joins TRBV19 and TRBJ2-2; tentative D call: TRBD1 (5 bases). Between the trimmed V and J ends, which lost 8 bases and 1 base, there was a span of 11 bases. The CDR3 spans 14 residues. Germline V gives CDR1 LNHDA, CDR2 SQIVND (reference sequence).

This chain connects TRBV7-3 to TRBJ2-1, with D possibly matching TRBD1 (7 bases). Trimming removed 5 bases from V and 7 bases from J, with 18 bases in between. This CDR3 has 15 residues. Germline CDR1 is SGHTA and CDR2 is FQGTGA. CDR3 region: CASSPPGGRVNEQFF. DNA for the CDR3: TGTGCCAGCAGCCCCCCAGGGGGGAGAGTGAATGAGCAGTTCTTC.

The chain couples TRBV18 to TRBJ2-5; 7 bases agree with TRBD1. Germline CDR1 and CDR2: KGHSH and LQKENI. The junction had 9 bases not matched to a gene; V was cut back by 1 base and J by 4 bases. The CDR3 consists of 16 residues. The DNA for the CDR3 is TGTGCCAGCTCACCACTGGCAGGGGGTACGTCAGAGACCCAGTACTTC. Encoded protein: CASSPLAGGTSETQYF.

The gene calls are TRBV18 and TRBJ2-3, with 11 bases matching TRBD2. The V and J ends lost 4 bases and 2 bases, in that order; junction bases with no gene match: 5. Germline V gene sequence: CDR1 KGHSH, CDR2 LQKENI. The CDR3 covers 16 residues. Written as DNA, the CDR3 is TGTGCCAGCTCACAGGGGACTAGCGGAGCCACAGATACGCAGTATTTT. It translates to CASSQGTSGATDTQYF.

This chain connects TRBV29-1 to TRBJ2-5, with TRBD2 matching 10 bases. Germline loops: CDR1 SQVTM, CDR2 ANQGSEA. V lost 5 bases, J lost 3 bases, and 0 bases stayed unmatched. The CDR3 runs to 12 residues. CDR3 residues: CSVLAGEETQYF. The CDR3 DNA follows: TGCAGCGTTCTAGCGGGAGAAGAGACCCAGTACTTC.

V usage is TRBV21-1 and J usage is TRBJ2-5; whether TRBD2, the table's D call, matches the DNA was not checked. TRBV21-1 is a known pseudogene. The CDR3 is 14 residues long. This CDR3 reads CASSKDVRVETQYF. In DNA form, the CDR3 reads TGTGCCAGCAGCAAAGATGTGAGGGTGGAGACCCAGTACTTC.

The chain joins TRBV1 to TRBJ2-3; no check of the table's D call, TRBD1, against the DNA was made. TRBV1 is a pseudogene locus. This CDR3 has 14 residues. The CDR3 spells CTSRGQSSTDTQYF. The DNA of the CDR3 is TGCACCAGCAGGGGACAGTCTAGCACAGATACGCAGTATTTT.

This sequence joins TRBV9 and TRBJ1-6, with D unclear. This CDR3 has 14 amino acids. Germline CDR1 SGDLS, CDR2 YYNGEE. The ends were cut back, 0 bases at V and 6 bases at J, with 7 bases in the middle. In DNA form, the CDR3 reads TGTGCCAGCAGCGTAGACGGTAGTAATTCACCCCTCCACTTT. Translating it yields CASSVDGSNSPLHF.

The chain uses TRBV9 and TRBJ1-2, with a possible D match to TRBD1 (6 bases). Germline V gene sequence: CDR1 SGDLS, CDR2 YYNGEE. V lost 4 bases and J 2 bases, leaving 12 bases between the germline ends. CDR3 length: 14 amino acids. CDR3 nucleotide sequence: TGTGCCAGCAGCACCACACAGGGCAACTATGGCTACACCTTC. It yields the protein CASSTTQGNYGYTF.

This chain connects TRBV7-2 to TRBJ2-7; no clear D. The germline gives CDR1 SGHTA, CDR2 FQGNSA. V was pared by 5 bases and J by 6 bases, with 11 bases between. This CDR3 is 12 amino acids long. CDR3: CASSPYSREQYF. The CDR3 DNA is TGTGCCAGCAGCCCCTACTCCCGCGAGCAGTACTTC.

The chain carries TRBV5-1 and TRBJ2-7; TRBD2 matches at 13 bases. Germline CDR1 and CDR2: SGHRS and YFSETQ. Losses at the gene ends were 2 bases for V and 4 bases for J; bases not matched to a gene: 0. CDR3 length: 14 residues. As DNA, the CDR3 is TGCGCCAGCAGCTTACTAGCGGGAGGGTACGAGCAGTACTTC. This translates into CASSLLAGGYEQYF.

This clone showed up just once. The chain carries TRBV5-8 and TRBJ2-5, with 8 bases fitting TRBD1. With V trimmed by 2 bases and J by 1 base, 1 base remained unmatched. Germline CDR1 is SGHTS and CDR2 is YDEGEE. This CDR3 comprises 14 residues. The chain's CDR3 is CASSLQGGQETQYF. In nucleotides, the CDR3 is TGTGCCAGCAGCTTACAGGGGGGCCAAGAGACCCAGTACTTC.

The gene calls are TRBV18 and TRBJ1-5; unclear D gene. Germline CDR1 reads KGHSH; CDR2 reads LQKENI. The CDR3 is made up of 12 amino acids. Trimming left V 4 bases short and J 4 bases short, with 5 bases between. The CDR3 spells CASSRPNQPQHF. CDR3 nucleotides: TGTGCCAGCTCACGTCCAAATCAGCCCCAGCATTTT. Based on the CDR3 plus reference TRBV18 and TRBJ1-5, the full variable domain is NAGVMQNPRHLVRRRGQEARLRCSPMKGHSHVYWYRQLPEEGLKFMVYLQKENIIDESGMPKERFSAEFPKEGPSILRIQQVVRGDSAAYFCASSRPNQPQHFGDGTRLSIL.

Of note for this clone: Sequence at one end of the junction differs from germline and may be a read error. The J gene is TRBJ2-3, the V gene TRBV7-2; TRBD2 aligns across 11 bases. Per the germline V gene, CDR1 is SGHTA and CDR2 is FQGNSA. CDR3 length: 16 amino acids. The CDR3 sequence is CASSLAGGTSTDTQYF. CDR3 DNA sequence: TGTGCCAGCAGCCTAGCGGGAGGTACTAGCACAGATACGCAGTATTTT.

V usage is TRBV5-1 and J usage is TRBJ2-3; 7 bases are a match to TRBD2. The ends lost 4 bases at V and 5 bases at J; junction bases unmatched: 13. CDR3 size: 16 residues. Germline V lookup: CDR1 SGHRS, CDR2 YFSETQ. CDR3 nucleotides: TGCGCCAGCAGCCCCGGAGACGGGAGCGGGGTAGATACGCAGTATTTT. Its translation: CASSPGDGSGVDTQYF.